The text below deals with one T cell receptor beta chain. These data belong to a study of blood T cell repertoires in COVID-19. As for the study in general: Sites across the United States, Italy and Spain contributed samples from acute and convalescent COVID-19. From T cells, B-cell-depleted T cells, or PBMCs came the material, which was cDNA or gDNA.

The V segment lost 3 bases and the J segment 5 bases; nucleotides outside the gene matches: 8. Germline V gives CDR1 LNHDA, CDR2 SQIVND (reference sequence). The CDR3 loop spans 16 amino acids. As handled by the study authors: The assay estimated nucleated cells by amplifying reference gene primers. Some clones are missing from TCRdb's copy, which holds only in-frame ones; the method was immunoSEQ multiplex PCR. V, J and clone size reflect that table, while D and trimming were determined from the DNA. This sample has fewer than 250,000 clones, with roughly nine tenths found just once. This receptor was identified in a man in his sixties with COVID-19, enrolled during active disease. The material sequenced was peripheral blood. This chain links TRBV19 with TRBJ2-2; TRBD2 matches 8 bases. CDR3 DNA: TGTGCCAGTAGTATTTTAGAACTAGCGGAAACCGGGGAGCTGTTTTTT. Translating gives CASSILELAETGELFF.